This TCR beta chain was found in a study of T cell repertoires in aging, cancer and after chemotherapy. Whole-study context: About 8.9 million TCR reads made up the full dataset.

Germline V gene lookup returns CDR1 LNHDA and CDR2 SQIVND (reference sequence). Trimming removed 0 bases at V and 2 bases at J, with 14 bases between. The CDR3 loop spans 17 amino acids. This clonotype is classed as medium-sized. Amplification of TCR beta used genomic DNA extracted from peripheral blood. Multiplex touch-down PCR with TRB-A/B primers amplified rearranged V-D-J TRB sequences. MiXCR, run by TCRdb on the multiplex PCR reads, gives a single entry per CDR3 protein. The repertoire consists of hundreds of distinct CDR3 sequences, with around a fifth occurring once and the leading ten covering more than 55%.

V usage is TRBV19 and J usage is TRBJ1-5; D might be TRBD1 (5 bases). The material sequenced was blood. This receptor was identified in a human donor with a blood cancer. The CDR3 nucleotides read TGTGCCAGTAGTATAGATAGGCAGGGTAAGGGCAATCAGCCCCAGCATTTT. Translation gives CASSIDRQGKGNQPQHF.